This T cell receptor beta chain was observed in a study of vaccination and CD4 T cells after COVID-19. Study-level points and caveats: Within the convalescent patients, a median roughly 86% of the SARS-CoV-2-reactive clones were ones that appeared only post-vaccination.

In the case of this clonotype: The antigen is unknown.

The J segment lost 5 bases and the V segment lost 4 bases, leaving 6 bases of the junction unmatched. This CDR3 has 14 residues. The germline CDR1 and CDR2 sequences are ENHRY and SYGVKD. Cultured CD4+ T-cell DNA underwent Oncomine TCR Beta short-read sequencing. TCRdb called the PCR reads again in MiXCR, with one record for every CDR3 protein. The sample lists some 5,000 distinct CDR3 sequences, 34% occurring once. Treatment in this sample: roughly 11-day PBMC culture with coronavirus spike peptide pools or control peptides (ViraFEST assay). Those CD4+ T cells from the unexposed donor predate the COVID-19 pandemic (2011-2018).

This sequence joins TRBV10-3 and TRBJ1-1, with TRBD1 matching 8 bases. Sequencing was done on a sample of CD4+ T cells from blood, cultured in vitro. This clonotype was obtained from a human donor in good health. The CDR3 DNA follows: TGTGCCATCAGTGGCGGACAGGGATTGACTGAAGCTTTCTTT. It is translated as CAISGGQGLTEAFF.